These T cell receptor beta chains were read from a single sample in a study of T cell responses to AZD1222 COVID-19 vaccine. Sequencing used immunoSEQ multiplex PCR; TCRdb keeps in-frame clones, though not all of them. The repertoire holds 190,000 or so clones, with about 94% as singletons. Sequenced material: peripheral blood, taken 28 days after the second AZD1222 dose. These receptors came from an adult who received the AZD1222 COVID-19 vaccine. Both conserved end residues are part of each CDR3. D genes are given only for firm matches. A row's size may be missing; if present it is once, few, many or a size class.

j_gene: TRBJ1-2
v_gene: TRBV21-1
d_gene: .
abundance: few
CDR3nt: TGTGCCAGCAGCAAAGGTGGAGTTAACTATGGCTACACCTTC
CDR3aa: CASSKGGVNYGYTF

j_gene: TRBJ1-1
v_gene: TRBV3-1/TRBV3-2
d_gene: .
abundance: once
CDR3nt: TGTGCCAGTAGACAGGACACAAACACTGAAGCTTTCTTT
CDR3aa: CASRQDTNTEAFF

j_gene: TRBJ1-2
v_gene: TRBV12-3/TRBV12-4
d_gene: .
abundance: once
CDR3nt: TGTGCCAACGCTGACGGGAACGGCTACACCTTC
CDR3aa: CANADGNGYTF

j_gene: TRBJ1-2
v_gene: TRBV4-1
d_gene: .
abundance: .
CDR3nt: TGCGCCAGCAGCCAAGAGGGGGGTGGCTATGGCTACACCTTC
CDR3aa: CASSQEGGGYGYTF

j_gene: TRBJ1-5
v_gene: TRBV28
d_gene: .
abundance: .
CDR3nt: TGTGCCAGCAGTCCCCATCGGGGGGTTGTAAGCAATCAGCCCCAGCATTTT
CDR3aa: CASSPHRGVVSNQPQHF

j_gene: TRBJ1-5
v_gene: TRBV2
d_gene: .
abundance: .
CDR3nt: TGTGCCAGCAGTGAAGCTCCCATCCCGCCAGGGGCCCTCGATGATAGCAATCAGCCCCAGCATTTT
CDR3aa: CASSEAPIPPGALDDSNQPQHF

j_gene: TRBJ1-3
v_gene: TRBV10-3
d_gene: .
abundance: .
CDR3nt: TGTGCCATTTCAGATGAGGGAAGCGGCGGAAACACCATATATTTT
CDR3aa: CAISDEGSGGNTIYF

j_gene: TRBJ2-1
v_gene: TRBV9
d_gene: TRBD2
abundance: .
CDR3nt: TGTGCCAGCAGCGTGACTAGCGGGGGGTTCTCCTACAATGAGCAGTTCTTC
CDR3aa: CASSVTSGGFSYNEQFF

j_gene: TRBJ1-5
v_gene: TRBV28
d_gene: .
abundance: once
CDR3nt: TGTGCCAGCAGTTTAGCAGGGGAATATAGCAATCAGCCCCAGCATTTT
CDR3aa: CASSLAGEYSNQPQHF

j_gene: TRBJ1-1
v_gene: TRBV18
d_gene: .
abundance: few
CDR3nt: TGTGCCAGCTCACCCCAGGCAGGGGAGCGGAACACTGAAGCTTTCTTT
CDR3aa: CASSPQAGERNTEAFF

j_gene: TRBJ2-5
v_gene: TRBV6-1
d_gene: TRBD2
abundance: .
CDR3nt: TGTGCCAGCAGTGAAAGTGGTAGCGGGGGGGCAAAGACCCAGTACTTC
CDR3aa: CASSESGSGGAKTQYF

j_gene: TRBJ2-7
v_gene: TRBV11-2
d_gene: .
abundance: .
CDR3nt: TGTGCCAGCAGCTTACGACAGGAATGGGTCGGGGACGAGCAGTACTTC
CDR3aa: CASSLRQEWVGDEQYF

j_gene: TRBJ2-5
v_gene: TRBV18
d_gene: TRBD2
abundance: .
CDR3nt: TGTGCCAGCTCACGTCCGCGGGGGGTTCCGGAGACCCAGTACTTC
CDR3aa: CASSRPRGVPETQYF

j_gene: TRBJ1-1
v_gene: TRBV6-6
d_gene: .
abundance: .
CDR3nt: TGTGCCAGCAGTTACACTGAAGCTTTCTTT
CDR3aa: CASSYTEAFF

j_gene: TRBJ2-3
v_gene: TRBV9
d_gene: .
abundance: .
CDR3nt: TGTGCCAGCAGCGCCCTCTTGATGTCGGGGGTAGATACGCAGTATTTT
CDR3aa: CASSALLMSGVDTQYF

j_gene: TRBJ2-2
v_gene: TRBV5-5
d_gene: .
abundance: .
CDR3nt: TGTGCCAGCAGCAGGGAGAACACCGGGGAGCTGTTTTTT
CDR3aa: CASSRENTGELFF

j_gene: TRBJ2-2
v_gene: TRBV4-1
d_gene: .
abundance: .
CDR3nt: TGCGCCAGCAGCCACCCCAGAGTCGGAGGCTCGAACACCGGGGAGCTGTTTTTT
CDR3aa: CASSHPRVGGSNTGELFF

j_gene: TRBJ1-6
v_gene: TRBV4-1
d_gene: .
abundance: .
CDR3nt: TGCGCCAGCAGCCAAGCTTTCGGAGGGAGGGGGGTCCACTTT
CDR3aa: CASSQAFGGRGVHF

j_gene: TRBJ1-1
v_gene: TRBV7-6
d_gene: TRBD1
abundance: .
CDR3nt: TGTGCCAGCAGCTTAGCTTCGGGACAGGGGGCTCGGGCTTTCTTT
CDR3aa: CASSLASGQGARAFF

j_gene: TRBJ1-4
v_gene: TRBV6-6
d_gene: TRBD1
abundance: .
CDR3nt: TGTGCCAGCAGCCCCGCCGGCGTTTCAGGGGGAAAACTGTTTTTT
CDR3aa: CASSPAGVSGGKLFF

j_gene: TRBJ1-4
v_gene: TRBV18
d_gene: TRBD1
abundance: few
CDR3nt: TGTGCCAGCTCACGCTCGCCAGGGGGCGCTGATGAAAAACTGTTTTTT
CDR3aa: CASSRSPGGADEKLFF

j_gene: TRBJ2-5
v_gene: TRBV9
d_gene: TRBD2
abundance: .
CDR3nt: TGTGCCAGCAGCGTAGGCGGACTAGCGGGGGCCCCCCAAGAGACCCAGTACTTC
CDR3aa: CASSVGGLAGAPQETQYF

j_gene: TRBJ2-6
v_gene: TRBV5-5
d_gene: TRBD2
abundance: .
CDR3nt: TGTGCCAGCAGCTTAAGCGGGAACTCTGGGGCCAACGTCCTGACTTTC
CDR3aa: CASSLSGNSGANVLTF

j_gene: TRBJ2-3
v_gene: TRBV27
d_gene: .
abundance: .
CDR3nt: TGTGCCAGCAATAGACAGTCCACAGATACGCAGTATTTT
CDR3aa: CASNRQSTDTQYF

j_gene: TRBJ2-7
v_gene: TRBV5-1
d_gene: .
abundance: .
CDR3nt: TGCGCCAGCAGCTTGGTTTCCGGTCCCGAGCAGTACTTC
CDR3aa: CASSLVSGPEQYF